Listed below are T cell receptor beta chains from one sample, sequenced in a study of technical replicates of blood from a few donors. Sequencing was performed with immunoSEQ multiplex PCR; in TCRdb, only in-frame clones are kept and a portion is missing. The table lists 75,000 to 95,000 clones, over 80% of them singletons. The source material was T cells isolated from PBMCs. Receptor source: a human donor in good health. CDR3s include the opening cysteine and the closing phenylalanine or tryptophan. The order of the fields is clone size, J gene, D gene, V gene, CDR3 protein, CDR3 DNA. A D gene is named only where the DNA matches it firmly. Size is stated for part of the rows, as once, few or many counts, or as a class when the clone is expanded.

NA | TRBJ1-3 | NA | TRBV19 | CASSVTPGNTIYF | TGTGCCAGTAGTGTTACACCGGGAAACACCATATATTTT
NA | TRBJ1-2 | NA | TRBV4-1 | CASSQDTYGYTF | TGCGCCAGCAGCCAAGATACATATGGCTACACCTTC
NA | TRBJ2-2 | NA | TRBV10-1 | CASSESLAAGELFF | TGCGCCAGCAGTGAGTCCTTGGCCGCCGGGGAGCTGTTTTTT
NA | TRBJ2-7 | NA | TRBV7-9 | CASSPPDIRTYEQYF | TGTGCCAGCAGCCCCCCTGACATAAGAACCTACGAGCAGTACTTC
NA | TRBJ2-2 | NA | TRBV6-6 | CASSSDRLNTGELFF | TGTGCCAGCAGTTCTGACAGATTGAACACCGGGGAGCTGTTTTTT
NA | TRBJ1-1 | NA | TRBV2 | CASSVRGPEAFF | TGTGCCAGCAGTGTCAGGGGCCCTGAAGCTTTCTTT
NA | TRBJ2-3 | TRBD2 | TRBV11-3 | CASSLVWTSGGFSTDTQYF | TGTGCCAGCAGCTTAGTATGGACTAGCGGGGGGTTTAGCACAGATACGCAGTATTTT
NA | TRBJ2-7 | NA | TRBV5-1 | CASSLGYSGGSSYEQYF | TGCGCCAGCAGCTTGGGGTATAGCGGAGGAAGCTCCTACGAGCAGTACTTC
NA | TRBJ2-1 | TRBD2 | TRBV2 | CASRKWTSGSQDNEQFF | TGTGCCAGCAGGAAGTGGACTAGCGGGAGTCAGGACAATGAGCAGTTCTTC
NA | TRBJ1-1 | TRBD1 | TRBV19 | CASSLDRGQTEAFF | TGTGCCAGTAGTCTTGACAGGGGGCAGACTGAAGCTTTCTTT
NA | TRBJ1-2 | NA | TRBV7-9 | CASSERGGGKTNYGYTF | TGTGCCAGCAGCGAGAGGGGGGGAGGGAAAACTAACTATGGCTACACCTTC
NA | TRBJ1-1 | NA | TRBV5-6 | CASSFSVNTEAFF | TGTGCCAGCAGCTTCTCAGTGAACACTGAAGCTTTCTTT
NA | TRBJ2-3 | NA | TRBV18 | CASSPPSTSTDTQYF | TGTGCCAGCTCACCACCGTCTACTAGCACAGATACGCAGTATTTT
NA | TRBJ1-2 | NA | TRBV11-2 | CASSPSGTYYGYTF | TGTGCCAGCAGCCCCTCAGGCACATACTATGGCTACACCTTC
NA | TRBJ2-7 | NA | TRBV11-3 | CASSPSQGYEQYF | TGTGCCAGCAGCCCGTCACAGGGTTACGAGCAGTACTTC
NA | TRBJ1-2 | NA | TRBV5-6 | CASSLSDSRGYTF | TGTGCCAGCAGCTTAAGCGACTCTCGAGGCTACACCTTC
NA | TRBJ1-2 | NA | TRBV25-1 | CASSDLGIVYGYTF | TGTGCCAGCAGTGACCTAGGAATCGTCTATGGCTACACCTTC
NA | TRBJ2-7 | NA | TRBV27 | CASSSGTSEQYF | TGTGCCAGCAGTTCCGGGACATCCGAGCAGTACTTC
NA | TRBJ1-2 | TRBD1 | TRBV7-2 | CASSWTGGIYGYTF | TGTGCCAGCAGCTGGACAGGGGGCATCTATGGCTACACCTTC
once | TRBJ2-7 | TRBD2 | TRBV9 | CASSGGLAGYEQYF | TGTGCCAGCAGCGGAGGACTAGCGGGTTACGAGCAGTACTTC
NA | TRBJ2-3 | TRBD2 | TRBV27 | CASRVREGPTDTQYF | TGTGCCAGCCGGGTCCGGGAGGGACCCACAGATACGCAGTATTTT
NA | TRBJ1-2 | NA | TRBV28 | CASSLGSIVYGYTF | TGTGCCAGCAGTTTAGGCAGTATCGTCTATGGCTACACCTTC
NA | TRBJ1-4 | TRBD1 | TRBV28 | CASSFLGQVAEKLFF | TGTGCCAGCAGTTTTCTGGGACAGGTGGCGGAAAAACTGTTTTTT
NA | TRBJ1-1 | NA | TRBV28 | CASSSKGGRKNTEAFF | TGTGCCAGCAGTTCCAAAGGGGGACGGAAGAACACTGAAGCTTTCTTT
NA | TRBJ1-4 | TRBD1 | TRBV28 | CASSLQGRGANEKLFF | TGTGCCAGCAGCTTACAGGGGAGGGGGGCTAATGAAAAACTGTTTTTT
NA | TRBJ2-7 | TRBD1 | TRBV4-1 | CASSQVPGQPSYEQYF | TGCGCCAGCAGCCAAGTTCCGGGACAGCCATCCTACGAGCAGTACTTC
NA | TRBJ1-1 | TRBD1 | TRBV10-2 | CASNKGQVNTEAFF | TGCGCCAGCAACAAGGGACAGGTGAACACTGAAGCTTTCTTT
NA | TRBJ2-3 | TRBD1 | TRBV7-9 | CASSSPRDRTTDTQYF | TGTGCCAGCAGCTCACCCCGGGACAGGACCACAGATACGCAGTATTTT
NA | TRBJ2-5 | NA | TRBV6-5 | CASGRELRETQYF | TGTGCCAGCGGAAGGGAGTTGAGAGAGACCCAGTACTTC
NA | TRBJ1-6 | NA | TRBV7-9 | CASSVDSFSPLHF | TGTGCCAGCAGCGTTGACAGTTTTTCACCCCTCCACTTT
NA | TRBJ1-5 | TRBD1 | TRBV7-8 | CASSPMTGGNQPQHF | TGTGCCAGCAGCCCAATGACAGGGGGCAATCAGCCCCAGCATTTT
NA | TRBJ1-4 | TRBD1 | TRBV2 | CASSTLEWTGHEKLFF | TGTGCCAGCAGTACTTTAGAATGGACAGGGCATGAAAAACTGTTTTTT
NA | TRBJ2-7 | NA | TRBV4-1 | CASSQETGEQYF | TGCGCCAGCAGCCAAGAAACGGGGGAGCAGTACTTC
once | TRBJ1-2 | NA | TRBV19 | CASSIGREDGYTF | TGTGCCAGTAGTATAGGCAGGGAGGATGGCTACACCTTC
once | TRBJ2-1 | TRBD2 | TRBV28 | CASSRGLAGEQFF | TGTGCCAGCAGCCGGGGACTAGCGGGGGAGCAGTTCTTC
NA | TRBJ1-2 | TRBD1 | TRBV27 | CASSLYPGTGDGYGYTF | TGTGCCAGCAGTTTATACCCCGGGACAGGGGACGGCTATGGCTACACCTTC
NA | TRBJ1-1 | TRBD1 | TRBV7-8 | CASSPRGRTEAFF | TGTGCCAGCAGCCCCAGGGGGCGGACAGAAGCTTTCTTT
once | TRBJ2-3 | TRBD2 | TRBV25-1 | CASSAAGLATSTGTQYF | TGTGCCAGCAGTGCAGCGGGACTAGCTACGTCGACCGGTACGCAGTATTTT
NA | TRBJ1-2 | TRBD1 | TRBV2 | CASSTGGDLYGYTF | TGTGCCAGCAGCACAGGGGGTGATCTCTATGGCTACACCTTC
NA | TRBJ2-1 | TRBD1 | TRBV9 | CASSVDGTGGYNEQFF | TGTGCCAGCAGCGTAGACGGGACAGGGGGCTACAATGAGCAGTTCTTC
NA | TRBJ1-1 | NA | TRBV15 | CATSRALRKREKNTEAFF | TGTGCCACCAGCAGAGCTCTCCGTAAGAGAGAGAAGAACACTGAAGCTTTCTTT
NA | TRBJ2-3 | NA | TRBV7-3 | CASSQIGGGTDTQYF | TGTGCCAGCAGCCAAATTGGCGGGGGCACAGATACGCAGTATTTT
NA | TRBJ1-3 | NA | TRBV25-1 | CASKPWGDPSISGNTIYF | TGTGCCAGTAAACCTTGGGGGGACCCAAGCATCTCTGGAAACACCATATATTTT
once | TRBJ2-1 | NA | TRBV4-1 | CASSQVGLADNEQFF | TGCGCCAGCAGCCAGGTGGGACTGGCTGATAATGAGCAGTTCTTC
NA | TRBJ2-4 | TRBD2 | TRBV30 | CAWSSKSGGGNIQYF | TGTGCCTGGAGCTCGAAAAGCGGGGGAGGAAACATTCAGTACTTC
NA | TRBJ2-1 | NA | TRBV14 | CASSQEAYRVEYNEQFF | TGTGCCAGCAGCCAAGAAGCGTACAGGGTAGAGTACAATGAGCAGTTCTTC
NA | TRBJ2-7 | TRBD1 | TRBV10-3 | CAIRGGDRGSYEQYF | TGTGCCATCAGGGGAGGGGACAGGGGATCCTACGAGCAGTACTTC
NA | TRBJ2-7 | NA | TRBV5-1 | CASSSRTESSYEQYF | TGCGCCAGCAGCTCGAGGACAGAAAGCTCCTACGAGCAGTACTTC
NA | TRBJ1-1 | NA | TRBV7-3 | CASSLAPGGRGVDTEAFF | TGTGCCAGCAGTTTGGCCCCGGGGGGGCGAGGGGTTGACACTGAAGCTTTCTTT
NA | TRBJ2-1 | NA | TRBV16 | CASSQSHSSYNEQFF | TGTGCCAGCAGCCAATCTCACAGCTCCTACAATGAGCAGTTCTTC
NA | TRBJ2-5 | TRBD1 | TRBV7-7 | CASSLGQQGLSETQYF | TGTGCTAGCAGCTTAGGGCAACAGGGGTTAAGCGAGACCCAGTACTTC
NA | TRBJ1-2 | NA | TRBV21-1 | CASSKPRAGRPNYGYTF | TGTGCCAGCAGCAAACCTCGTGCAGGCCGTCCTAACTATGGCTACACCTTC
NA | TRBJ2-7 | TRBD2 | TRBV6-1 | CASSGTSGGYEQYF | TGTGCCAGCAGTGGGACTAGCGGGGGCTACGAGCAGTACTTC